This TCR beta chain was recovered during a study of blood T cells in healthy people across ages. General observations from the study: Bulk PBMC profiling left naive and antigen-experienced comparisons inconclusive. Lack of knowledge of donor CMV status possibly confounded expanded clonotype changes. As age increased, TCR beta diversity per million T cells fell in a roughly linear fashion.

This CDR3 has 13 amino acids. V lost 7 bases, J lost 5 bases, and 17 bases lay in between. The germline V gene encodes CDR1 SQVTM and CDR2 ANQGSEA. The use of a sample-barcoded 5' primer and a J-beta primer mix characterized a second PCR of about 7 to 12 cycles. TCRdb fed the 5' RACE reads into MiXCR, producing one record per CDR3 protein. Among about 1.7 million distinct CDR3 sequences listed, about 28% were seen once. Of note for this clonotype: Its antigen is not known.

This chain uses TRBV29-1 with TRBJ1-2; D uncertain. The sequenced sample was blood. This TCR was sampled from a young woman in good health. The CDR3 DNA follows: TGCAGCGCTGACATAGCTCCCGGGTATGGCTACACCTTC. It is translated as CSADIAPGYGYTF.